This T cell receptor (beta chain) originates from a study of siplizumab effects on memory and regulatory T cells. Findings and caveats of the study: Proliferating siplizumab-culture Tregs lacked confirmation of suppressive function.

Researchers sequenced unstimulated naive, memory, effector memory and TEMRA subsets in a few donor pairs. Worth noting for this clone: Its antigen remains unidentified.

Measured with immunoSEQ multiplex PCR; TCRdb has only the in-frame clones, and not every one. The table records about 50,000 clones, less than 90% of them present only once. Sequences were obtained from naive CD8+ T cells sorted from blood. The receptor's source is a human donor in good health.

As DNA, the CDR3 is TGTGCCAGCAGCTCCGGACAGGGCTTAAAATCCTACGAGCAGTACTTC. It is translated as CASSSGQGLKSYEQYF. This chain connects TRBV7-6 to TRBJ2-7, with 8 bases aligning to TRBD1. From germline, CDR1 is SGHVS and CDR2 FNYEAQ. Trimming took 4 bases from V and 1 from J; bases not matched to a gene: 9. The CDR3 totals 16 residues.